This TCR beta chain emerged from a study of cytomegalovirus exposure and HLA in healthy donors. Study-level results: TCR beta V segments were, for the most part, productive about 87% or about 30% of the time in an earlier analysis. Through in vitro validation, three CMV-associated chains were shown to be specific for CMV antigens. Immune exposure information comprised only CMV serostatus.

Primers for the PCR totalled 60 Vbeta and 13 Jbeta. Data came from immunoSEQ multiplex PCR; TCRdb stores just in-frame clones and leaves some out. The table lists about 190,000 clones, 80% to 90% of them singletons. In regard to this clone: Its antigen is still unknown.

The CDR3 contains 15 residues. V lost 5 bases and J lost 4; bases outside the gene matches: 9. Germline CDR1 reads MNHEY; CDR2 reads SMNVEV (reference sequence). Input material: PBMCs. V is TRBV27 and J is TRBJ2-7; 9 nucleotides match TRBD2. The clonotype was recovered from a male donor in good health and CMV-seronegative. The CDR3 here is CASSRSLAGVYEQYF. CDR3 sequence (DNA): TGTGCCAGCAGTCGATCTTTAGCGGGAGTGTACGAGCAGTACTTC.